These 32 T cell receptor beta chains were sequenced from one sample in a study of shared clonotypes between healthy human individuals. Naive CD8 cells comprised CD45RO-negative, CCR7-positively selected cells, excluding terminally differentiated effector memory CD45RA+ cells. Assay used: immunoSEQ multiplex PCR; TCRdb lists only in-frame clones, some missing. This sample has about 680,000 clones; around 90% occur once, and the top ten carry approximately 24%. The sample comprised naive CD8+ T cells sorted from blood. Receptors were obtained from a man between 25 and 39 years old in good health.

The chain uses TRBV7-2 and TRBJ1-1, with a weak D call TRBD1 (5 bases). The CDR3 length is 14 residues. Germline assignment: CDR1 SGHTA and CDR2 FQGNSA. V was pared by 5 bases and J by 5 bases, with 15 bases between. CDR3 amino acids: CASSLNRRKTEAFF. The CDR3 bases are TGTGCCAGCAGCCTTAACAGGAGGAAAACTGAAGCTTTCTTT.

V and J are TRBV7-6 and TRBJ1-5; 11 nucleotides agree with TRBD1. The CDR3 is 14 amino acids. Germline values: CDR1 SGHVS, CDR2 FNYEAQ. V trimming: 5 bases; J trimming: 10 bases; junction bases outside the gene matches: 7. The CDR3 coding sequence is TGTGCCAGCAGCCCGCGGGACAGGGGGGTTCCCCAGCATTTT. Its translation is CASSPRDRGVPQHF.

On this clone: The identical CDR3 is also encoded by other nucleotide sequences in the sample. Written as DNA, the CDR3 is TGTGCCAGCAGTTTAGGAGGGACAGATACGCAGTATTTT. As protein: CASSLGGTDTQYF. V is TRBV27 and J is TRBJ2-3, with D possibly being TRBD2 (6 bases). Germline values: CDR1 MNHEY, CDR2 SMNVEV (reference sequence). This CDR3 is 13 amino acids long. Trimming removed 2 bases from V and 3 bases from J, with 6 bases in between.

The rearrangement joins TRBV7-6 to TRBJ2-7; 12 positions agree with TRBD1. The CDR3 totals 14 residues. CDR1 is SGHVS and CDR2 is FNYEAQ in the germline V gene. With V trimmed by 3 bases and J by 7 bases, 4 bases remained unmatched. The CDR3 sequence is CASSLGQGAQEQYF. CDR3 nucleotide sequence: TGTGCCAGCAGCTTGGGACAGGGGGCACAGGAGCAGTACTTC.

The gene calls are TRBV7-9 and TRBJ2-4; D may match TRBD1 or TRBD2 (6 bases each). This CDR3 region has 14 residues. Trimming took 0 bases from V and 6 from J, leaving 9 bases between them. Per germline, CDR1 SEHNR and CDR2 FQNEAQ (reference sequence). The CDR3 loop reads CASSLAGGINIQYF. CDR3 in DNA: TGTGCCAGCAGCTTAGCAGGGGGGATAAACATTCAGTACTTC.

The CDR3 DNA reads as TGTGCCAGCAGTTCGAATAGCGGGAGACCCTACAATGAGCAGTTCTTC. It encodes CASSSNSGRPYNEQFF. The chain is built from TRBV27 and TRBJ2-1, with 9 bases aligning to TRBD2. Germline trimming cut 4 bases from V and 2 bases from J; bases unmatched to any gene: 6. The CDR3 sequence is 16 residues long. Germline lookup yields CDR1 MNHEY and CDR2 SMNVEV (reference sequence).

The chain recombines TRBV11-2 with TRBJ1-1; D is unclear. V was shortened by 5 bases and J by 1 base, with 20 bases between the two germline ends. The CDR3 spans 17 residues. Germline V CDR1 and CDR2: SGHAT, FQNNGV. CDR3 residues: CASSDARITLKNTEAFF. The CDR3 DNA reads TGTGCCAGCAGCGACGCTCGGATTACATTAAAGAACACTGAAGCTTTCTTT.

V and J are TRBV7-8 and TRBJ2-7; 10 bases line up with TRBD2. The CDR3 is made up of 15 amino acids. Germline CDR1 is SGHVS and CDR2 is FQNEAQ. V lost 5 bases, J lost 0 bases, and 4 bases stayed unmatched. The CDR3 here is CASSPGLADSYEQYF. The CDR3 DNA reads as TGTGCCAGCAGCCCCGGACTAGCGGACTCCTACGAGCAGTACTTC. Looking up the rest from reference TRBV7-8 and TRBJ2-7 gives the full variable domain: GAGVSQSPRYKVAKRGQDVALRCDPISGHVSLFWYQQALGQGPEFLTYFQNEAQLDKSGLPSDRFFAERPEGSVSTLKIQRTQQEDSAVYLCASSPGLADSYEQYFGPGTRLTVT.

The chain recombines TRBV11-2 with TRBJ2-5; D is unresolved. Germline V gives CDR1 SGHAT, CDR2 FQNNGV. This CDR3 spans 13 amino acids. Trimming stripped 6 bases from V and 5 bases from J, with 13 bases between. The CDR3 sequence is CASRNPGLETQYF. In DNA form, the CDR3 reads TGTGCCAGCAGAAATCCGGGTCTGGAGACCCAGTACTTC.

The chain is built from TRBV2 and TRBJ2-1, with TRBD1 matching over 9 bases. Germline V gives CDR1 SNHLY, CDR2 FYNNEI. The length of the CDR3 is 13 residues. Unmatched junction bases numbered 10, after V lost 9 bases and J lost 10 bases. The CDR3 region is CASEGQGNEEQFF. Here the CDR3 DNA reads TGTGCCAGTGAGGGACAGGGAAATGAGGAGCAGTTCTTC.

CDR3 amino acids: CASSTDRGNEQYF. In DNA form, the CDR3 reads TGTGCCAGCAGTACAGACAGGGGGAACGAGCAGTACTTC. The rearrangement links TRBV27 to TRBJ2-7; 9 bases match TRBD1. The CDR3 totals 13 residues. CDR1 is MNHEY, CDR2 SMNVEV, per germline (reference sequence). Unmatched junction bases numbered 4, after V lost 5 bases and J lost 5 bases.

This clone was recorded only once. The chain joins TRBV2 to TRBJ2-1; 10 positions match TRBD2. Germline assignment: CDR1 SNHLY and CDR2 FYNNEI. Trimming took 6 bases from V and 2 from J; bases not matched to a gene: 4. The CDR3 spans 15 residues. CDR3 loop: CASSSGLAAYNEQFF. In DNA form, the CDR3 reads TGTGCCAGCAGCTCCGGACTAGCGGCCTACAATGAGCAGTTCTTC.

A single count supports this clone. V gene TRBV27 combines with J gene TRBJ2-7; 8 nucleotides match TRBD2. Germline V gene lookup returns CDR1 MNHEY and CDR2 SMNVEV (reference sequence). V was pared by 0 bases and J by 0 bases, with 4 bases of the junction left unmatched. The CDR3 is made up of 16 amino acids. The CDR3 loop is CASSLSGGRSSYEQYF. In DNA form, the CDR3 reads TGTGCCAGCAGTTTATCTGGCGGGAGGAGCTCCTACGAGCAGTACTTC.

The chain is built from TRBV14 and TRBJ1-1; D not certain. Looked up from germline, CDR1 is SGHDN and CDR2 is FVKESK. Trimming shortened V by 4 bases and J by 8 bases, and 11 bases separated the two germline ends. The CDR3 loop spans 12 amino acids. In DNA, the CDR3 is TGTGCCAGCAGCCTGGGGAGAAGAGAAGCTTTCTTT. Its protein is CASSLGRREAFF.

J is TRBJ2-5 and V is TRBV19, with TRBD1 matching 8 bases. CDR3 length: 14 amino acids. V shed 2 bases, J shed 5 bases, and the junction held 4 bases outside the gene matches. Germline V gives CDR1 LNHDA, CDR2 SQIVND (reference sequence). CDR3 in DNA: TGTGCCAGTAGTATAACAGGGGGTCAGGAGACCCAGTACTTC. The encoded protein is CASSITGGQETQYF. The full variable domain, its missing parts supplied by reference TRBV19 and TRBJ2-5, is DGGITQSPKYLFRKEGQNVTLSCEQNLNHDAMYWYRQDPGQGLRLIYYSQIVNDFQKGDIAEGYSVSREKKESFPLTVTSAQKNPTAFYLCASSITGGQETQYFGPGTRLLVL.

The genes are TRBV7-9 and TRBJ2-5; 7 bases match TRBD2. J gave up 2 bases and V 5 bases, and 2 bases lay outside the gene matches. The CDR3 has 13 residues. Germline V lookup: CDR1 SEHNR, CDR2 FQNEAQ (reference sequence). CDR3 nucleotides: TGTGCCAGCAGCAAGCGGGGACAAGAGACCCAGTACTTC. Protein product: CASSKRGQETQYF. Full variable domain (remainder filled in from reference TRBV7-9 and TRBJ2-5): DTGVSQNPRHKITKRGQNVTFRCDPISEHNRLYWYRQTLGQGPEFLTYFQNEAQLEKSRLLSDRFSAERPKGSFSTLEIQRTEQGDSAMYLCASSKRGQETQYFGPGTRLLVL.

This chain uses TRBV9 with TRBJ1-4; no clear D gene. V was shortened by 2 bases and J by 1 base, with 9 bases between the two germline ends. CDR3 length equals 15 residues. Germline V lookup: CDR1 SGDLS, CDR2 YYNGEE. This chain's CDR3 is CASSVAWGTNEKLFF. The DNA of the CDR3 is TGTGCCAGCAGCGTTGCTTGGGGAACTAATGAAAAACTGTTTTTT.

The chain couples TRBV27 to TRBJ2-1; D may match TRBD1 or TRBD2 (5 bases each). Trimming removed 5 bases from V and 9 bases from J, with 11 bases in between. This CDR3 comprises 12 residues. Germline CDR1 MNHEY, CDR2 SMNVEV (reference sequence). The CDR3 sequence: CASSPLGTEQFF. DNA for the CDR3: TGTGCCAGCAGTCCTCTAGGGACTGAGCAGTTCTTC.

This clone is a singleton in its sample. The V and J genes are TRBV5-6 and TRBJ1-1; D not certain. This CDR3 comprises 13 residues. The V and J ends lost 0 bases and 8 bases respectively, with 11 bases between them. Germline V gene sequence: CDR1 SGHDT, CDR2 YYEEEE. DNA for the CDR3: TGTGCCAGCAGCTTGGGCGGATCGTTGGAAGCTTTCTTT. Its protein product is CASSLGGSLEAFF.

J is TRBJ2-2 and V is TRBV27, with TRBD2 matching over 7 bases. CDR1 is MNHEY, CDR2 SMNVEV, per germline (reference sequence). The trim removed 4 bases at V and 4 bases at J, leaving 3 bases unmatched. The CDR3 contains 14 residues. CDR3 protein: CASSSWGGTGELFF. For the CDR3, the DNA is TGTGCCAGCAGTTCATGGGGGGGCACCGGGGAGCTGTTTTTT.

The chain carries TRBV5-5 and TRBJ2-6; weak D call: TRBD2 (6 bases). CDR1 and CDR2 (germline): SGHKS, YYEKEE (reference sequence). The V end lost 2 bases, the J end lost 0 bases, and 15 bases lay between the germline ends. The CDR3 spans 18 residues. This CDR3 is CASSFDPGLDSGANVLTF. DNA of the CDR3: TGTGCCAGCAGCTTTGACCCGGGACTGGACTCTGGGGCCAACGTCCTGACTTTC.

The chain has TRBV7-9 and TRBJ1-5; TRBD1 is a possible D gene (6 bases). The CDR3 contains 14 residues. Germline values: CDR1 SEHNR, CDR2 FQNEAQ (reference sequence). Trimming cost V 5 bases and J 5 bases, with 13 bases left between them. CDR3 amino acids: CASSPAGGHQPQHF. CDR3 in DNA: TGTGCCAGCAGCCCTGCCGGGGGGCATCAGCCCCAGCATTTT.

The chain uses TRBV4-3 and TRBJ1-1; possible D gene TRBD1, 6 bases. The CDR3 sequence is 15 residues long. The V gene's germline CDR1 is LGHNA and CDR2 YSLEER. Trimming stripped 4 bases from V and 2 bases from J, with 14 bases between. The CDR3 DNA follows: TGCGCCAGCAGCCTCATACAGGGAAGAAACACTGAAGCTTTCTTT. It encodes CASSLIQGRNTEAFF.

The chain couples TRBV11-2 to TRBJ2-3; D might be TRBD1 or TRBD2, each matching 5 bases. The germline V gene encodes CDR1 SGHAT and CDR2 FQNNGV. Trimming shortened V by 4 bases and J by 0 bases, and 11 bases separated the two germline ends. This CDR3 region has 15 residues. CDR3: CASSSGTPSTDTQYF. The CDR3 bases are TGTGCCAGCAGCTCCGGGACCCCTAGCACAGATACGCAGTATTTT.

The CDR3 loop reads CASSLEGAPNYGYTF. The CDR3 DNA is TGTGCCAGCAGCTTAGAGGGGGCGCCTAACTATGGCTACACCTTC. The chain combines TRBV11-2 with TRBJ1-2; TRBD1 might be the D (6 bases). The CDR3 covers 15 residues. Germline-derived CDR1 and CDR2 are SGHAT and FQNNGV. Trimming removed 0 bases from V and 0 bases from J, with 8 bases in between.

Comments on this clone: Other DNA variants within this sample encode the same CDR3. V and J are TRBV7-9 and TRBJ2-1; no reliable D call. The CDR3 is made up of 12 amino acids. Germline V gene data show CDR1 as SEHNR and CDR2 as FQNEAQ (reference sequence). V was shortened by 1 base and J by 6 bases, with 4 bases between the two germline ends. CDR3 in DNA: TGTGCCAGCAGCTTAGAGGGCAATGAGCAGTTCTTC. Its translation is CASSLEGNEQFF.

The chain combines TRBV7-9 with TRBJ2-2; D is ambiguous. Trimming pared 8 bases from V and 0 bases from J, leaving 16 bases between. CDR3 length: 16 residues. CDR1 is SEHNR, CDR2 FQNEAQ, per germline (reference sequence). The CDR3 here is CASCRVAAANTGELFF. The CDR3 coding sequence is TGTGCCAGCTGCCGAGTAGCAGCCGCGAACACCGGGGAGCTGTTTTTT.

V and J are TRBV7-9 and TRBJ2-4; D is possibly TRBD1 (5 bases). The CDR3 has 13 residues. V lost 4 bases to trimming and J lost 9 bases, with 13 bases between them. The V gene's germline CDR1 is SEHNR and CDR2 FQNEAQ (reference sequence). The CDR3 is CASSYDRDSIQYF. DNA for the CDR3: TGTGCCAGCAGCTATGACAGAGACAGCATTCAGTACTTC.

The chain links TRBV7-9 to TRBJ2-7; D is perhaps TRBD1 or TRBD2 (5 bases each). This CDR3 comprises 14 residues. Germline V gene lookup returns CDR1 SEHNR and CDR2 FQNEAQ (reference sequence). V lost 5 bases to trimming and J lost 2 bases, with 13 bases between them. CDR3 nucleotide sequence: TGTGCCAGCAGCCCTCGGGACCTTCCCTACGAGCAGTACTTC. The encoded protein is CASSPRDLPYEQYF.

The rearrangement joins TRBV19 to TRBJ2-4; 14 bases match TRBD2. This CDR3 has 18 residues. Germline CDR1 reads LNHDA; CDR2 reads SQIVND (reference sequence). V shed 7 bases, J shed 5 bases, and the junction held 13 bases outside the gene matches. The CDR3 here is CASTSRRLAGGPENIQYF. The CDR3 nucleotides read TGTGCCAGTACCTCTCGGAGACTAGCGGGAGGGCCGGAAAACATTCAGTACTTC.

The chain is built from TRBV9 and TRBJ2-7; D remains unclear. The germline V gene encodes CDR1 SGDLS and CDR2 YYNGEE. The V and J ends lost 5 bases and 0 bases respectively, with 12 bases between them. CDR3 size: 14 residues. CDR3 region: CASSDNPSSYEQYF. The CDR3, as DNA: TGTGCCAGCAGTGACAACCCGAGCTCCTACGAGCAGTACTTC.

The chain employs TRBV6-1 and TRBJ2-1; either TRBD1 or TRBD2 may supply D (5 bases each). CDR3 length: 13 amino acids. V was shortened by 8 bases and J by 1 base, with 9 bases between the two germline ends. Germline assignment: CDR1 MNHNS and CDR2 SASEGT. The CDR3 DNA follows: TGTGCCAGCGCGAGGGGATCCTACAATGAGCAGTTCTTC. This encodes CASARGSYNEQFF.